What follows describes a single TCR beta chain. These data are taken from a study of blood T cell repertoires in COVID-19. As for the study in general: Recovered Cohort 3 donors showed two negative PCRs, clearance, or symptom resolution.

Sequencing used immunoSEQ multiplex PCR; TCRdb keeps in-frame clones, though not all of them. The top ten hold 3% to 3.5% of the sample, which has around 200,000 clones, about nine tenths seen once. Categorization into cohorts depended on clinical history that participants reported. Germline V gene sequence: CDR1 SEHNR, CDR2 FQNEAQ (reference sequence). Unmatched junction bases numbered 7, after V lost 8 bases and J lost 7 bases. The CDR3 sequence is 14 residues long. The sequence was obtained from a woman between 45 and 65 years old in a cohort exposed to, infected with or recovered from COVID-19 (not recorded which). The chain has TRBV7-9 and TRBJ2-2; 10 bases are shared with TRBD1. Sequenced material: PBMCs or T cells enriched from blood (not recorded which). CDR3: CASPLDRGRGELFF. As DNA, the CDR3 is TGTGCCAGCCCACTCGACAGGGGGCGCGGGGAGCTGTTTTTT.